Below are 3 T cell receptor beta chains sequenced from a single sample in a study of blood T cell repertoires in COVID-19. The repertoire was sequenced with immunoSEQ multiplex PCR; TCRdb's copy has only in-frame clones and lacks some. The sample carries some 150,000 clones, 80% to 90% recorded once. Sequencing was performed on peripheral blood. The receptors derive from a man between 50 and 59 years old who had recovered from COVID-19.

The chain carries TRBV5-1 and TRBJ2-7, with 8 bases identical to TRBD1. Germline trimming cut 4 bases from V and 2 bases from J; bases unmatched to any gene: 11. The CDR3 has 16 amino acids. In germline, CDR1 is SGHRS, CDR2 YFSETQ. The DNA of the CDR3 is TGCGCCAGCAGCCCTTCCGCAGGGGGCTCGCCCTACGAGCAGTACTTC. Its protein product is CASSPSAGGSPYEQYF.

The rearrangement uses TRBV6-2 or TRBV6-3 and TRBJ2-5, with TRBD1 as a possible D gene (5 bases). The CDR3 totals 15 residues. Germline V gene sequence: CDR1 MNHEY, CDR2 SVGEGT. Between the trimmed V and J ends, which lost 2 bases and 1 base, there was a span of 11 bases. The CDR3 here is CASSYPGHTQETQYF. CDR3 in DNA: TGTGCCAGCAGTTACCCCGGACATACCCAAGAGACCCAGTACTTC.

The gene calls are TRBV5-4 and TRBJ2-3; a possible D gene is TRBD1 (6 bases). Germline V gives CDR1 SGHNT, CDR2 YYREEE (reference sequence). The V and J ends lost 0 bases and 4 bases respectively, with 12 bases between them. The length of the CDR3 is 15 residues. The CDR3: CASSLESQGADTQYF. The CDR3 coding sequence is TGTGCCAGCAGCTTGGAGTCACAGGGAGCAGATACGCAGTATTTT.